This TCR beta chain was captured by sequencing in a study of T-cell reconstitution after alpha-beta-depleted transplantation in children. Notes on the study in general: A year post-transplant, T-cell counts and diversity derived mostly from newly produced T cells. Surviving recipient cells, namely T cells and thymic progenitors, were the source of high day-60 TCRbeta diversity in some patients. Reportedly, alpha-beta T cells present about two months post-transplant originated from several hundred expanded clones of graft origin.

For TCRbeta, the library was prepared with unique molecular identifiers. TCRdb re-analysed the PCR reads in MiXCR, keeping a single row per CDR3 protein. The data contain 450,000 to 700,000 distinct CDR3 sequences, about a quarter of them seen just once; the ten biggest clones take up under 45%. This clonotype showed up just a few times. Its antigen is not known. The TCR sequence derives from a boy under two years old with Wiskott-Aldrich syndrome, due to receive a stem cell transplant. The starting material was PBMCs, obtained before TCRalphabeta/CD19-depleted stem cell transplant.

In DNA form, the CDR3 reads TGTGCCACCGCGGCGGAACTCTACAATGAGCAGTTCTTC. Residues: CATAAELYNEQFF. The chain uses TRBV4-2 and TRBJ2-1; D call uncertain. The V end was cut by 10 bases, the J end by 3 bases, with 13 bases between. Looked up from germline, CDR1 is LGHNA and CDR2 is YNFKEQ. The CDR3 sequence is 13 residues long.